Following are 27 T cell receptor beta chains from one sample sequenced in a study of T cells in women clearing cervical HPV infection. TCRdb's table, derived via immunoSEQ multiplex PCR, lists solely in-frame clones and lacks some. The sample is made up of 40,000 to 60,000 clones, and the top ten hold 0.95% to 1% of it. Source material: blood buffy coat. These receptor sequences come from a woman aged 18-70 years with a cervical HPV16 infection that either progressed to CIN3+ or cleared (not recorded which).

With respect to this clone: The read stops 3 residues short of the end of the CDR3; the missing end is completed from the germline J gene. The chain uses TRBV5-1 and TRBJ1-2, with D tentatively TRBD1 (5 bases). Germline V gene data show CDR1 as SGHRS and CDR2 as YFSETQ. The CDR3 sequence is 15 residues long. Trimming stripped 4 bases from V and 0 bases from J, with 13 bases between. CDR3 DNA, as far as it was read: TGCGCCAGCAGCCTAGGACAACCGCCTAACTATGGC. Amino acids: CASSLGQPPNYG. The CDR3 as a whole reads CASSLGQPPNYGYTF.

With regard to this clone: The junction departs from the called germline gene at one end, perhaps through a read error. The CDR3 end falls 3 residues outside the read, so it is completed with the germline J gene. Other DNA sequences within the sample encode an identical CDR3. The chain is built from TRBV20-1 and TRBJ1-3; D may be TRBD1 (6 bases). CDR1 DFQATT and CDR2 SNEGSKA come from the germline V gene (reference sequence). The CDR3 runs 15 residues. CDR3 sequence: CSAFRTVQSGNTIYF. The CDR3 bases that were read are TGCAGTGCTTTTAGGACAGTTCAATCCGGAAACACG.

Turning to this clone: The CDR3 is cut off 3 residues early in the read; its end comes from the germline J gene. J is TRBJ1-2 and V is TRBV29-1; D might be TRBD1 (5 bases). The CDR3 consists of 13 residues. Germline V CDR1 and CDR2: SQVTM, ANQGSEA. The CDR3 loop reads CSVEPSGGFVYTF. The covered CDR3 bases are TGCAGCGTTGAACCGTCGGGGGGGTTCGTC.

Comments on this clone: The CDR3 end lies 3 residues beyond the end of the read and is filled in from the germline J gene. The chain combines TRBV7-9 with TRBJ2-1, with D perhaps TRBD1 (5 bases). V gave up 6 bases and J gave up 8 bases, with 14 bases separating them. CDR1 and CDR2 from the germline V gene are SEHNR and FQNEAQ (reference sequence). The CDR3 consists of 13 residues. The DNA read from the CDR3 is TGTGCCAGCAGGGGCAGGGCAGGGTATGAG. This gives the protein CASRGRAGYE. The full CDR3 protein is CASRGRAGYEQFF.

As for this clone: The read finishes 3 residues shy of the CDR3 end, and the germline J gene is used to complete it. This chain uses TRBV6-1 with TRBJ2-2; D perhaps matches TRBD1 (6 bases). The CDR3 contains 14 residues. The germline V gene has CDR1 MNHNS and CDR2 SASEGT. V was clipped by 3 bases and J by 3 bases, with 8 bases between them. This chain's CDR3 is CASSDRGDTGELFF. Partial CDR3 DNA: TGTGCCAGCAGTGACAGGGGCGACACCGGGGAG.

Partial CDR3 DNA: TGCAGTGCTACAGGGGGCAATCAGCCC. Translating it yields CSATGGNQP. The full CDR3 is CSATGGNQPQHF. V and J are TRBV20-1 and TRBJ1-5; the D gene is possibly TRBD1 (6 bases). The read is 3 residues too short to cover the CDR3 end, so that end is filled in from the germline J gene. Trimming stripped 4 bases from V and 2 bases from J, with 6 bases between. The CDR3 has 12 amino acids. Looked up from germline, CDR1 is DFQATT and CDR2 is SNEGSKA (reference sequence).

With respect to this clone: The read gets to within 3 residues of the CDR3 end, and the germline J gene fills in the rest. The rearrangement uses TRBV20-1 and TRBJ2-3; tentatively, D is TRBD2 (6 bases). The CDR3 extends over 15 amino acids. V shed 6 bases and J shed 2 bases, with 18 bases lying between them. CDR1 DFQATT and CDR2 SNEGSKA come from the germline V gene (reference sequence). The covered CDR3 bases are TGCAGTGCGAGTGGTGCGGGGTGGGCCACAGATACG. It specifies CSASGAGWATDT. The full CDR3 protein is CSASGAGWATDTQYF.

Regarding this clone: The read terminates 3 residues ahead of where the CDR3 ends, so the germline J gene completes it. The chain uses TRBV2 and TRBJ2-4; 9 bases fit TRBD2. Germline V gives CDR1 SNHLY, CDR2 FYNNEI. J lost 8 bases, V lost 8 bases, and 4 bases had no gene match. This CDR3 is built from 12 residues. CDR3 loop: CASAGGPDIQYF. The covered CDR3 bases are TGTGCCAGCGCGGGGGGGCCGGACATT.

On this clone: The CDR3 end is not reached by the read, which stops 3 residues before it; the germline J gene fills it in. This chain joins TRBV20-1 and TRBJ1-6; D is unresolved. The V gene's germline CDR1 is DFQATT and CDR2 SNEGSKA (reference sequence). The CDR3 is 17 residues long. V lost 6 bases and J 0 bases, leaving 18 bases between the germline ends. The CDR3 loop reads CSARNPSQSSYNSPLHF. CDR3 DNA (partial): TGCAGTGCCCGTAATCCGTCCCAGAGCTCCTATAATTCACCC.

Note on this clone: The CDR3 end falls 3 residues outside the read, so it is completed with the germline J gene. The chain has TRBV5-4 and TRBJ1-2; D is ambiguous. Per germline, CDR1 SGHNT and CDR2 YYREEE (reference sequence). The CDR3 runs 14 residues. CDR3 bases read: TGTGCCAGCAGTAGCGGGTCTTCCTCCTACGAC. It yields the protein CASSSGSSSYD. The whole CDR3 region reads CASSSGSSSYDYTF.

Worth noting for this clone: The read terminates 3 residues ahead of where the CDR3 ends, so the germline J gene completes it. The J gene is TRBJ2-2, the V gene TRBV18; maybe TRBD2 (6 bases). Trimming shortened V by 4 bases and J by 0 bases, and 6 bases separated the two germline ends. The CDR3 totals 14 residues. Looked up from germline, CDR1 is KGHSH and CDR2 is LQKENI. Incomplete CDR3 DNA: TGTGCCAGCTCACTAGCGGCGAACACCGGGGAG. This translates into CASSLAANTGE. Given in full, the CDR3 is CASSLAANTGELFF.

As to this clone: The read ends 3 residues early relative to the CDR3; the germline J gene fills the gap. The rearrangement uses TRBV19 and TRBJ1-3; 10 nucleotides match TRBD1. Germline values: CDR1 LNHDA, CDR2 SQIVND (reference sequence). CDR3 length equals 17 residues. V gave up 5 bases and J gave up 0 bases; unmatched junction bases: 7. The DNA read from the CDR3 is TGTGCCAGTAGTTCCGGGGACAGGGGCTACTCTGGAAACACC. It encodes CASSSGDRGYSGNT. The whole CDR3 sequence is CASSSGDRGYSGNTIYF. The full variable domain, in which reference TRBV19 and TRBJ1-3 provide the parts outside the CDR3, is DGGITQSPKYLFRKEGQNVTLSCEQNLNHDAMYWYRQDPGQGLRLIYYSQIVNDFQKGDIAEGYSVSREKKESFPLTVTSAQKNPTAFYLCASSSGDRGYSGNTIYFGEGSWLTVV.

Comments on this clone: The sequenced fragment ends 3 residues before the CDR3 boundary, so the rest is inferred from the germline J gene. The chain uses TRBV18 and TRBJ1-2, with D possibly being TRBD1 (5 bases). The CDR3 extends over 14 amino acids. From germline, CDR1 is KGHSH and CDR2 LQKENI. CDR3 DNA, as far as it was read: TGTGCCAGCTCACCTTCGGGGGTAAGCGACGAC. It translates to CASSPSGVSDD. The full CDR3 sequence reads CASSPSGVSDDYTF. The full variable domain, in which reference TRBV18 and TRBJ1-2 provide the parts outside the CDR3, is NAGVMQNPRHLVRRRGQEARLRCSPMKGHSHVYWYRQLPEEGLKFMVYLQKENIIDESGMPKERFSAEFPKEGPSILRIQQVVRGDSAAYFCASSPSGVSDDYTFGSGTRLTVV.

Comments on this clone: Sequencing ends 3 residues short of the CDR3 end; the germline J gene provides the rest. The V and J genes are TRBV19 and TRBJ1-1; possible D gene TRBD1, 5 bases. Germline V gene data show CDR1 as LNHDA and CDR2 as SQIVND (reference sequence). This CDR3 has 14 amino acids. V was cut by 7 bases and J by 0 bases, with 12 bases left in between. Partial CDR3 DNA: TGTGCCAGTACCCTGACAGTGATGAACACTGAA. This codes for CASTLTVMNTE. The entire CDR3 sequence reads CASTLTVMNTEAFF. Drawing the rest from reference TRBV19 and TRBJ1-1, the complete variable domain is DGGITQSPKYLFRKEGQNVTLSCEQNLNHDAMYWYRQDPGQGLRLIYYSQIVNDFQKGDIAEGYSVSREKKESFPLTVTSAQKNPTAFYLCASTLTVMNTEAFFGQGTRLTVV.

In the case of this clone: The sequenced fragment ends 3 residues before the CDR3 boundary, so the rest is inferred from the germline J gene. V gene TRBV19 combines with J gene TRBJ2-3; 9 bases line up with TRBD2. V lost 3 bases, J lost 3 bases, and 7 bases stayed unmatched. Germline CDR1 reads LNHDA; CDR2 reads SQIVND (reference sequence). The CDR3 contains 16 residues. The part of the CDR3 DNA that was read is TGTGCCAGTAGTATCCCGGCGGGGGGGATGACAGATACG. It translates to CASSIPAGGMTDT. The complete CDR3 sequence is CASSIPAGGMTDTQYF.

About this clone itself: The CDR3 end is not reached by the read, which stops 3 residues before it; the germline J gene fills it in. V and J are TRBV10-3 and TRBJ2-3; tentative D call: TRBD2 (5 bases). V lost 7 bases and J 2 bases, leaving 10 bases between the germline ends. Germline-derived CDR1 and CDR2 are ENHRY and SYGVKD. CDR3 length: 13 residues. CDR3 DNA, as far as it was read: TGTGCCATCAACCTAGCCCTCACAGATACG. This sequence encodes CAINLALTDT. The whole CDR3 region reads CAINLALTDTQYF.

For this clone: An end of the junction differs from the germline gene, which may be a read error. The read is 3 residues too short to cover the CDR3 end, so that end is filled in from the germline J gene. This same CDR3 is encoded by further DNA sequences in the sample. The rearrangement links TRBV11-1 to TRBJ1-6, with D hard to call. Germline values: CDR1 SGHAT, CDR2 FQDESV (reference sequence). The CDR3 totals 15 residues. The CDR3 here is CASSRMQGGNSPLHF. CDR3 DNA, as far as it was read: TGTGCCAGCAGCCGGATGCAAGGCGGTAATTCGCCC.

Regarding this clone: The read ends 3 residues shy of where the CDR3 ends; the end is completed using the germline J gene. The chain combines TRBV5-4 with TRBJ2-1; no clear D. The CDR3 is 16 amino acids. V was shortened by 0 bases and J by 0 bases, with 10 bases between the two germline ends. The germline V gene encodes CDR1 SGHNT and CDR2 YYREEE (reference sequence). CDR3 bases read: TGTGCCAGCAGCTTGGGTACAGCAAGCTCCTACAATGAG. This translates into CASSLGTASSYNE. The full CDR3 is CASSLGTASSYNEQFF. Variable domain in full (rest from reference TRBV5-4 and TRBJ2-1): ETGVTQSPTHLIKTRGQQVTLRCSSQSGHNTVSWYQQALGQGPQFIFQYYREEENGRGNFPPRFSGLQFPNYSSELNVNALELDDSALYLCASSLGTASSYNEQFFGPGTRLTVL.

Details on this clone: The CDR3 is cut off 3 residues early in the read; its end comes from the germline J gene. The chain recombines TRBV5-1 with TRBJ1-5, with 7 bases identical to TRBD1. This CDR3 is 14 amino acids long. Germline-derived CDR1 and CDR2 are SGHRS and YFSETQ. V dropped 3 bases and J dropped 7; count of bases not matched to a gene: 7. The CDR3 protein is CASSYRAGGQPQHF. CDR3 DNA (partial): TGCGCCAGCAGCTACAGGGCAGGGGGGCAGCCC.

As regards this clone: The read terminates 3 residues ahead of where the CDR3 ends, so the germline J gene completes it. This chain connects TRBV20-1 to TRBJ1-2; D remains ambiguous. The V end lost 1 base, the J end lost 0 bases, and 9 bases lay between the germline ends. CDR1 is DFQATT, CDR2 SNEGSKA, per germline (reference sequence). This CDR3 spans 14 amino acids. The CDR3 loop is CSARVIATNYGYTF. The CDR3 DNA, read in part, is TGCAGTGCTAGAGTTATAGCTACTAACTATGGC.

In the case of this clone: The missing CDR3 end, 3 residues past where the read stops, is filled in from the germline J gene. The chain recombines TRBV6-1 with TRBJ1-2; D gene uncertain. Germline CDR1 MNHNS, CDR2 SASEGT. The CDR3 runs 12 residues. The CDR3 loop is CASSGSSYDYTF. Incomplete CDR3 DNA: TGTGCCAGCAGTGGGTCTTCCTACGAC.

In the case of this clone: The read finishes 3 residues shy of the CDR3 end, and the germline J gene is used to complete it. The chain has TRBV12-3 or TRBV12-4 and TRBJ2-7; 8 nucleotides agree with TRBD1. V was pared by 1 base and J by 2 bases, with 7 bases of the junction left unmatched. The CDR3 is made up of 16 amino acids. Incomplete CDR3 DNA: TGTGCCAGCAGTTTAGAATCCGGGACAGGACCCTACGAG. Protein sequence: CASSLESGTGPYE. The full CDR3 sequence reads CASSLESGTGPYEQYF.

On this clone itself: The read comes to an end 3 residues before the CDR3 does, leaving the germline J gene to fill in the end. V usage is TRBV7-9 and J usage is TRBJ2-5; possible D gene TRBD2, 5 bases. CDR3 length: 15 amino acids. V lost 7 bases and J 0 bases, leaving 15 bases between the germline ends. Germline CDR1 is SEHNR and CDR2 is FQNEAQ (reference sequence). Partial CDR3 DNA: TGTGCCAGCACCGAGGGTACAGATCACCAAGAGACC. This translates into CASTEGTDHQET. The complete CDR3 reads CASTEGTDHQETQYF.

About this clone itself: The read gets to within 3 residues of the CDR3 end, and the germline J gene fills in the rest. V gene TRBV18 combines with J gene TRBJ2-3, with 14 positions matching TRBD2. The ends lost 2 bases at V and 0 bases at J; junction bases unmatched: 13. CDR1 and CDR2 from the germline V gene are KGHSH and LQKENI. This CDR3 comprises 21 residues. CDR3 DNA (partial): TGTGCCAGCTCACCAACCCCCTGGGGACTAGCGGGGGAACCTAGCACAGATACG. As protein: CASSPTPWGLAGEPSTDT. The complete CDR3 sequence is CASSPTPWGLAGEPSTDTQYF.

In the case of this clone: From the germline J gene comes the end of the CDR3, since the read stops 3 residues before it. The gene calls are TRBV7-2 and TRBJ1-5; a possible D gene is TRBD1 (6 bases). Trimming took off 5 bases at V and 6 bases at J, with 11 bases between the two ends. Germline V gene sequence: CDR1 SGHTA, CDR2 FQGNSA. CDR3 length: 13 amino acids. CDR3 protein: CASSRQAGQPQHF. The CDR3 bases that were read are TGTGCCAGCAGCCGACAGGCTGGTCAGCCC.

As to this clone: The DNA ends 3 residues before the CDR3 does, and the rest of the CDR3 is filled in from the germline J gene. The rearrangement links TRBV2 to TRBJ2-3; no firm D call. Germline V CDR1 and CDR2: SNHLY, FYNNEI. The CDR3 loop spans 12 amino acids. V lost 4 bases and J lost 2, with 4 bases in between. CDR3 protein: CASSADTDTQYF. The sequenced part of the CDR3 DNA is TGTGCCAGCAGTGCAGACACAGATACG.

As regards this clone: The read terminates 3 residues ahead of where the CDR3 ends, so the germline J gene completes it. The chain has TRBV28 and TRBJ2-7; a possible D gene is TRBD1 (6 bases). The CDR3 has 14 residues. CDR1 and CDR2 from the germline V gene are MDHEN and SYDVKM. V lost 7 bases, J lost 2 bases, and 15 bases lay in between. CDR3 amino acids: CASNFRGPAYEQYF. The covered CDR3 bases are TGTGCCAGCAATTTCAGGGGCCCCGCCTACGAG.